The 5 T cell receptor beta chains presented below share a single source sample, sequenced in a study of identical twins. Via MiXCR, TCRdb re-called the 5' RACE reads, giving one row per CDR3 protein. The sample contains some 900,000 distinct CDR3 sequences, 9% to 15% of which appear only once. Separately, the same data were catalogued under a study of yellow fever vaccine responses in identical twins.

Sequenced: PBMCs. All receptors derive from a woman younger than 35 in good health.

This clonotype was seen many times. This sequence joins TRBV7-9 and TRBJ1-4, with 8 bases lining up with TRBD1. Trimming took 4 bases from V and 8 from J; bases not matched to a gene: 3. Germline-derived CDR1 and CDR2 are SEHNR and FQNEAQ (reference sequence). This CDR3 spans 13 amino acids. The CDR3 DNA reads TGTGCCAGCAGCTGGACAGGGAACGAAAAACTGTTTTTT. This gives the protein CASSWTGNEKLFF.

This clonotype was counted between two and nine times. The chain joins TRBV6-5 to TRBJ1-1; 7 nucleotides line up with TRBD1. From germline, CDR1 is MNHEY and CDR2 SVGAGI. V lost 0 bases and J lost 11; bases outside the gene matches: 9. The length of the CDR3 is 14 residues. The CDR3, as DNA: TGTGCCAGCAGTTACTCGCGACAGGGCGGGAGGGCTTTCTTT. Translated: CASSYSRQGGRAFF.

This clonotype was seen repeatedly, ten times or more. The rearrangement uses TRBV10-3 and TRBJ1-5; a possible D gene is TRBD1 (5 bases). There are 14 residues in the CDR3. The V end lost 2 bases, the J end lost 4 bases, and 9 bases lay between the germline ends. Looked up from germline, CDR1 is ENHRY and CDR2 is SYGVKD. This CDR3 reads CAISERGLNQPQHF. The CDR3 nucleotides read TGTGCCATCAGTGAGAGGGGTCTGAATCAGCCCCAGCATTTT.

The chain employs TRBV15 and TRBJ1-5; possible D gene TRBD1, 6 bases. This CDR3 comprises 16 residues. Germline V gene data show CDR1 as LNHNV and CDR2 as YYDKDF (reference sequence). Deletions cut 1 base from V and 3 bases from J, with 13 bases between. This CDR3 reads CATSRGVQGPNQPQHF. The CDR3, as DNA: TGTGCCACCAGCAGAGGGGTCCAGGGGCCCAATCAGCCCCAGCATTTT.

This clonotype turned up a few times. The chain employs TRBV2 and TRBJ1-1; 8 bases map to TRBD1. V shed 6 bases, J shed 8 bases, and the junction held 11 bases outside the gene matches. The germline V gene has CDR1 SNHLY and CDR2 FYNNEI. This CDR3 is 14 amino acids long. The CDR3 sequence is CASREGTGNAEAFF. Here the CDR3 DNA reads TGTGCCAGCAGGGAGGGGACAGGAAATGCGGAAGCTTTCTTT.